This TCR beta chain stems from a study of blood T cells in healthy people across ages (dated by TCRdb to the mid-2010s). For context, the study as a whole: In model experiments, template switching captured roughly one uniquely barcoded TCR beta cDNA molecule for every two T cells. The study analyzed two additional independent replicas of 1 million unique cDNA reads from the same blood draw for two donors, one aged 18 to 30 and one aged 80 or older. Donors were grouped into four age groups: young (average roughly 15 years), middle-aged (over 35), aged (approximately 58) and long-lived (about 90). The study measured age-related changes in TCR beta repertoire diversity using deep sequencing normalized with unique cDNA molecular identifiers. To avoid experimental bias, donors of different ages were distributed randomly across sequencing lanes.

The table lists this clonotype with many counts. It lacks a known antigen. Base qualities were left out, and no much larger clone turns up one base away. The protocol used for the library was 5' RACE. The run used an Illumina HiSeq 2500. A second PCR of roughly 7 to 11 cycles was performed with a sample-barcoded 5' primer and a J-beta primer mix. Each TCR beta cDNA molecule received a unique molecular identifier from a template-switch 5' adaptor carrying 12 random nucleotides. At least 3 million CDR3-containing paired-end reads were obtained from each sample. First-strand cDNA was synthesized from all RNA with the Mint cDNA synthesis kit, primed by a TRBC-specific oligonucleotide. After uracil-DNA glycosylase treatment, a first 18-cycle PCR used universal primers M1SS and BC2_uni_R on all cDNA. Turning to the authors' computational methods: Normalization of each sample was performed by random selection of 1 million high-quality reads, each carrying a distinct molecular identifier. Reads with shared molecular identifiers were discarded instead of being binned into consensus sequences. MiTCR, with a Q25 quality threshold and the strictest error-elimination algorithm, was used for CDR3 identification, clonotype clustering and error correction. A nonparametric unseen species model with Euler transformation was used to estimate lower-bound total TCR beta diversity. TCRdb trimmed the raw reads at Q25, called clones with MiXCR and kept productive beta chains. Each record represents a unique CDR3 protein, reported with the most common genes and DNA among its rows. These V and J calls derive from TCRdb rather than the authors' analysis. This sample has 1.5 million to 2 million distinct CDR3 sequences in its table, and around 50% of those were observed once. Together, the top ten hold 2.1% of the sample.

Overall study results and their limits: Total diversity estimates from one million sequenced T cells were considered lower bounds and underestimates. As age increased, observed TCR beta diversity per million T cells dropped in a roughly linear way, and a significant reduction was already evident by age 40. Because donor CMV infection status was unknown, age-related changes in expanded clonotypes were potentially confounded. Bulk unsorted PBMC profiling prevented conclusive comparison of naive and antigen-experienced compartments. Compared with the aged group, the long-lived group had more naive CD4+ T cells, fewer expanded clones and increased TCR diversity, suggesting age selection. A strong correlation was found between observed TCR beta diversity and the percentage of naive T cells measured by flow cytometry.

The donors were roughly 38 Caucasian individuals from Russia, aged 6 to 90 years, who were systemically healthy. Approximately 10 milliliters of peripheral blood were collected from each donor into EDTA-treated Vacutainer tubes. Ficoll-Paque density-gradient centrifugation was used to isolate PBMCs, with at least 7 million per sample. Total RNA was extracted from PBMCs with Trizol reagent, with at least 6 micrograms obtained per sample. For every donor, flow cytometry on a PBMC aliquot measured the percentage of naive CD45RAhigh/CD27high T cells. A distance of 4 bases separates the germline ends of V and J, which lose 4 bases and 2 bases respectively. CDR1 SQVTM and CDR2 ANQGSEA were looked up in the germline V gene. Including the terminal cysteine and phenylalanine, the CDR3 comprises 11 residues. Only CDR3 DNA is held: 33 bases, read in frame from base 1.

The origin of this receptor is a middle-aged woman in good health. The chain uses TRBV29-1 and TRBJ2-3; the D gene assignment is ambiguous. The specimen sequenced was blood. The CDR3 protein: CSVGVTDTQYF. The base sequence is TGCAGCGTTGGGGTCACAGATACGCAGTATTTT.